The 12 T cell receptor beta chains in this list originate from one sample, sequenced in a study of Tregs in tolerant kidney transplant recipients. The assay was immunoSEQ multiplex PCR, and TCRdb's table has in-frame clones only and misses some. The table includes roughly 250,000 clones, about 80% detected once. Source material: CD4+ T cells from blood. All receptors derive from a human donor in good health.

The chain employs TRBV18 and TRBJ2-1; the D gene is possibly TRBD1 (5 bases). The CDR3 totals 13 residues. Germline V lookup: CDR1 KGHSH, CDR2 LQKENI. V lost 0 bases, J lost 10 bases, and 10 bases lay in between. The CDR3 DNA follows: TGTGCCAGCTCACCACCGCAGGGTGGGGAGCAGTTCTTC. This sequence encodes CASSPPQGGEQFF. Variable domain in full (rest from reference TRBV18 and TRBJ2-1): NAGVMQNPRHLVRRRGQEARLRCSPMKGHSHVYWYRQLPEEGLKFMVYLQKENIIDESGMPKERFSAEFPKEGPSILRIQQVVRGDSAAYFCASSPPQGGEQFFGPGTRLTVL.

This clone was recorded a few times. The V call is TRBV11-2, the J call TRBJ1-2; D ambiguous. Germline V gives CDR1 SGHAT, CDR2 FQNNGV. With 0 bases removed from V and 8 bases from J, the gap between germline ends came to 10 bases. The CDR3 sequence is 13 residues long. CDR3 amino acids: CASSLDVRGGYTF. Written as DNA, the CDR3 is TGTGCCAGCAGCTTAGATGTGCGAGGGGGCTACACCTTC.

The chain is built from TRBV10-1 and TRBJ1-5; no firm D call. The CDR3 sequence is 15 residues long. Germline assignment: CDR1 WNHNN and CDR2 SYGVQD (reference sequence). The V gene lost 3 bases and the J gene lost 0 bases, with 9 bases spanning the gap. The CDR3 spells CASSDGDYSNQPQHF. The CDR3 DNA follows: TGCGCCAGCAGTGATGGCGACTATAGCAATCAGCCCCAGCATTTT.

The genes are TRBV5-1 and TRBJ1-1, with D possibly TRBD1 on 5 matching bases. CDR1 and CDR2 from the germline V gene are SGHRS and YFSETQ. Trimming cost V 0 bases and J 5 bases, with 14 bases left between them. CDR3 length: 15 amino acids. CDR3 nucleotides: TGCGCCAGCAGCTTGGGAAACAGGATAGGTACTGAAGCTTTCTTT. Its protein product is CASSLGNRIGTEAFF.

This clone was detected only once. The CDR3 sequence: CASSLAADTQYF. The CDR3 DNA sequence: TGTGCCAGCAGCTTGGCAGCAGATACGCAGTATTTT. The V and J genes are TRBV5-4 and TRBJ2-3; D gene ambiguous. Germline CDR1 is SGHNT and CDR2 is YYREEE (reference sequence). The CDR3 consists of 12 residues. Between the trimmed V and J ends, which lost 0 bases and 4 bases, there was a span of 3 bases.

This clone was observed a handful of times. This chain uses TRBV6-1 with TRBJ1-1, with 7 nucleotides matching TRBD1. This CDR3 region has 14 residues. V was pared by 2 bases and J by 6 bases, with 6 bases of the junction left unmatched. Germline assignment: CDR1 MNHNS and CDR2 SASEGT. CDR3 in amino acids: CASSETRGLAEAFF. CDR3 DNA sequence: TGTGCCAGCAGTGAAACGAGGGGGCTGGCTGAAGCTTTCTTT.

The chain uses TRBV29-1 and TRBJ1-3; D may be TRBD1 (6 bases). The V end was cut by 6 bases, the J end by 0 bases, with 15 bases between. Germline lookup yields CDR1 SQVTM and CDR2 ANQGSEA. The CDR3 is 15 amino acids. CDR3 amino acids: CSVRTQGLSGNTIYF. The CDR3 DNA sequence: TGCAGCGTAAGGACACAGGGCCTCTCTGGAAACACCATATATTTT.

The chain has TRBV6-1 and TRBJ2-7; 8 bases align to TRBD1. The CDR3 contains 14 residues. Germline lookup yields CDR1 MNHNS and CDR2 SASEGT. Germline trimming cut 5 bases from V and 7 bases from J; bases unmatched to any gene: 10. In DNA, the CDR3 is TGTGCCAGCAGTTCGGCTCCCAGGGGGCGGGAGCAGTACTTC. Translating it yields CASSSAPRGREQYF.

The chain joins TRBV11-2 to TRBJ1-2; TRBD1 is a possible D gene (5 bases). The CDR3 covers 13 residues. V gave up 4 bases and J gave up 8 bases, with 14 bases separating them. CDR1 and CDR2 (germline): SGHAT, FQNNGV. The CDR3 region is CASSSQGVGGYTF. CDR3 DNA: TGTGCCAGCAGCTCCCAGGGCGTTGGAGGCTACACCTTC.

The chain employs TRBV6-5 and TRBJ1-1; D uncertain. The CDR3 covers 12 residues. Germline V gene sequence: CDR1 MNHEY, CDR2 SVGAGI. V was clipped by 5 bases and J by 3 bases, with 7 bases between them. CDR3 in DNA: TGTGCCAGCAGTAGGCTTTACACTGAAGCTTTCTTT. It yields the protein CASSRLYTEAFF.

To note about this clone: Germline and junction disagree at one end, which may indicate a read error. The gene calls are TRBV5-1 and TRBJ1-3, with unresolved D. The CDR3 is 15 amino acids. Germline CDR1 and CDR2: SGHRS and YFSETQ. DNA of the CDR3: TGCGCCAGCAGCACGGAGGGCGGAGGTGGAAACATCATATATTTT. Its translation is CASSTEGGGGNIIYF.

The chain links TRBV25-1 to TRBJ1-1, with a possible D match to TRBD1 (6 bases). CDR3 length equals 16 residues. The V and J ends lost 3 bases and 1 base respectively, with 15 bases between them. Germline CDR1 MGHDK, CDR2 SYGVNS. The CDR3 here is CASSEGGVRGNTEAFF. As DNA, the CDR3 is TGTGCCAGCAGTGAGGGGGGGGTCAGGGGGAACACTGAAGCTTTCTTT.